A selection of T cell receptor beta chains follows, all from one sample in a study of blood T cell repertoires in COVID-19. TCRdb keeps only in-frame clones here, not all; method: immunoSEQ multiplex PCR. The repertoire holds about 170,000 clones, with approximately 90% as singletons. Sequenced: peripheral blood. All receptors come from a man between 18 and 35 years old with COVID-19, enrolled during active disease. Both conserved end residues are part of each CDR3. Each record gives: D gene, clone size, V gene, CDR3 length, J gene, CDR3 DNA, CDR3 protein. A D gene is named only where the DNA matches it firmly. Size values are once, few and many counts, or a class for expanded clones, and some rows have none.

D: TRBD2
size: .
V: TRBV7-9
length: 15
J: TRBJ2-7
DNA: TGTGCCAGCAGCACCCTTAGCGGGAGCCCCTACGAGCAGTACTTC
CDR3: CASSTLSGSPYEQYF

D: TRBD2
size: .
V: TRBV28
length: 14
J: TRBJ2-1
DNA: TGTGCCAGCGGAGCTAGCGGGGCCCGGAATGAGCAGTTCTTC
CDR3: CASGASGARNEQFF

D: .
size: .
V: TRBV11-2
length: 15
J: TRBJ2-1
DNA: TGTGCCAGCAGCGCACGACAGCTTAGGGGTAATGAGCAGTTCTTC
CDR3: CASSARQLRGNEQFF

D: TRBD1
size: .
V: TRBV7-9
length: 17
J: TRBJ1-3
DNA: TGTGCCAGCAGCTTAGGATTGGGACAGGCGTCGGGAAACACCATATATTTT
CDR3: CASSLGLGQASGNTIYF

D: TRBD2
size: once
V: TRBV7-2
length: 12
J: TRBJ2-1
DNA: TGTGCCAGCAGCAGCGGGGCAAATGAGCAGTTCTTC
CDR3: CASSSGANEQFF

D: .
size: .
V: TRBV5-8
length: 15
J: TRBJ1-3
DNA: TGTGCCAGCAGCTTGGAGGGGTGGTCTGGAAACACCATATATTTT
CDR3: CASSLEGWSGNTIYF

D: TRBD1
size: .
V: TRBV7-9
length: 15
J: TRBJ2-7
DNA: TGTGCCAGCAGCTTAGCGCTCCAGGGGGCGGGCGAGCAGTACTTC
CDR3: CASSLALQGAGEQYF

D: TRBD1
size: .
V: TRBV28
length: 16
J: TRBJ1-3
DNA: TGTGCCAGCAGTTTTATGACAGGGACCTCTGGAAACACCATATATTTT
CDR3: CASSFMTGTSGNTIYF

D: TRBD2
size: .
V: TRBV14
length: 15
J: TRBJ2-7
DNA: TGTGCCAGCAGCCGACTAGCGGGAGGCCCCTACGAGCAGTACTTC
CDR3: CASSRLAGGPYEQYF

D: TRBD1
size: .
V: TRBV6-1
length: 15
J: TRBJ1-6
DNA: TGTGCCAGCAGTGAACAGGGGGCAGGAAATTCACCCCTCCACTTT
CDR3: CASSEQGAGNSPLHF

D: TRBD2
size: .
V: TRBV6-4
length: 15
J: TRBJ2-3
DNA: TGTGCCAGCAGCCTGACTAGCGCGGGCACAGATACGCAGTATTTT
CDR3: CASSLTSAGTDTQYF

D: TRBD2
size: .
V: TRBV30
length: 18
J: TRBJ2-1
DNA: TGTGCCTGGAGTGGGGATAGCGGGAGTGGTGAAACCTACAATGAGCAGTTCTTC
CDR3: CAWSGDSGSGETYNEQFF

D: .
size: .
V: TRBV21-1
length: 16
J: TRBJ1-3
DNA: TGTGCCAGCAGCAAAAAAGCAGCGGCTCATGGAAACACCATATATTTT
CDR3: CASSKKAAAHGNTIYF

D: TRBD2
size: .
V: TRBV9
length: 15
J: TRBJ2-7
DNA: TGTGCCAGCAGCAAGGGACTAGCGGAGTCCTACGAGCAGTACTTC
CDR3: CASSKGLAESYEQYF

D: .
size: few
V: TRBV18
length: 14
J: TRBJ1-1
DNA: TGTGCCAGCTCACCAAGGGAAGGGGACACTGAAGCTTTCTTT
CDR3: CASSPREGDTEAFF

D: TRBD2
size: .
V: TRBV6-6
length: 14
J: TRBJ2-1
DNA: TGTGCCAGCAGTACCTTAGCGGGGTTCTTTGGGCAGTTCTTC
CDR3: CASSTLAGFFGQFF

D: .
size: .
V: TRBV6-2/TRBV6-3
length: 14
J: TRBJ1-1
DNA: TGTGCCAGCAGCATCCAGGGAGGAAACACTGAAGCTTTCTTT
CDR3: CASSIQGGNTEAFF